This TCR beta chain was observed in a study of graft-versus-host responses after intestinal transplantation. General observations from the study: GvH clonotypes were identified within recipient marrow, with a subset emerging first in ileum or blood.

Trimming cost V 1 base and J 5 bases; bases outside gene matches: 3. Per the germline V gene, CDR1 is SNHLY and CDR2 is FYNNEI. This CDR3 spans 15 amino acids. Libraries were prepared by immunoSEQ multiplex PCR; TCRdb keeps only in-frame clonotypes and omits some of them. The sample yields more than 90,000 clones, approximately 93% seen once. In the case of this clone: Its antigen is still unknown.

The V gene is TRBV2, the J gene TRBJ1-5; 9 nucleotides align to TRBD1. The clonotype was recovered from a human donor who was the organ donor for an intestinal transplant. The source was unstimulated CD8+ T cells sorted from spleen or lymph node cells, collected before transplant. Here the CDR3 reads CASSEGQGEYQPQHF. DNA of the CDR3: TGTGCCAGCAGTGAAGGACAGGGGGAATATCAGCCCCAGCATTTT. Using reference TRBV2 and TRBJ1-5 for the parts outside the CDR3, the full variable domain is EPEVTQTPSHQVTQMGQEVILRCVPISNHLYFYWYRQILGQKVEFLVSFYNNEISEKSEIFDDQFSVERPDGSNFTLKIRSTKLEDSAMYFCASSEGQGEYQPQHFGDGTRLSIL.